This TCR beta chain was obtained from a study of technical replicates of blood from a few donors. The CDR3 runs 14 residues. After removal of 6 bases from V and 3 bases from J, the junction contained 4 bases not matched to a gene. CDR1 is LNHDA, CDR2 SQIVND, per germline (reference sequence). Repertoires were generated with immunoSEQ multiplex PCR, while TCRdb's copy carries only in-frame clones and drops some. The table lists tens of thousands of clones, about 91% of them singletons. The gene calls are TRBV19 and TRBJ1-1; 10 bases are a match to TRBD1. This receptor was identified in a human donor in good health. What was sequenced was T cells isolated from PBMCs. CDR3 bases: TGTGCCAGTAGCGGGGGACAGGGGTACACTGAAGCTTTCTTT. This sequence encodes CASSGGQGYTEAFF.